The source of this T cell receptor beta chain is a study of blood T cell repertoires in COVID-19. Assay: immunoSEQ multiplex PCR; the TCRdb copy retains only in-frame clones and omits some. Here the sample spans around 280,000 clones, 70% to 90% being singletons. With 4 bases removed from V and 10 bases from J, the gap between germline ends came to 14 bases. Germline lookup yields CDR1 SGHRS and CDR2 YFSETQ. The CDR3 is made up of 12 amino acids. The clonotype was recovered from a woman in her thirties who had recovered from COVID-19. Sequenced: peripheral blood. This chain joins TRBV5-1 and TRBJ1-1, with D maybe TRBD1 (5 bases). This CDR3 is CASSLEGGGAFF. The CDR3, as DNA: TGCGCCAGCAGCCTCGAGGGCGGGGGAGCTTTCTTT.